Given below is one T cell receptor beta chain in context. Compared with germline, one end of the junction differs, possibly owing to a read error. This sample is drawn from a study of cytomegalovirus exposure and HLA in healthy donors. The PCR used 60 Vbeta and 13 Jbeta primers. Produced via immunoSEQ multiplex PCR; TCRdb's table is partial and in-frame only. This table holds about 190,000 clones, around 78% found once. Sequencing was done on a sample of PBMCs. The receptor was isolated from a woman aged 25-40 years in good health and CMV-seropositive.

The DNA of the CDR3 is TGTGCCAGCAGCTTAGAGCTTAGCGGGATCTCTCACTTC. Residues: CASSLELSGISHF. The rearrangement links TRBV11-2 to TRBJ2-7; 8 bases are shared with TRBD2. From germline, CDR1 is SGHAT and CDR2 FQNNGV. This CDR3 comprises 13 residues.